This paragraph covers one TCR beta chain sequence. What it binds is unknown. TCRdb reprocessed the reads with MiXCR, giving one entry per CDR3 protein. The sample shows approximately 600,000 distinct CDR3 sequences, about 39% of them seen only once. Germline-derived CDR1 and CDR2 are SGHNT and YENEEA. The CDR3 is 15 residues long. Trimming cost V 5 bases and J 9 bases; bases outside gene matches: 8. The sample is drawn from a study of T cell repertoires in cytomegalovirus infection. Overall study: Selected CMV epitopes included recently identified HLA-C-restricted ones as well as well-studied HLA-B-restricted ones.

This sample comprised cultured PBMCs, obtained from culture after CMV antigen stimulation. This TCR came from a human donor in good health (CMV status not recorded). Some clones in this sample may be carry-over from other donors' samples. V gene TRBV11-3 combines with J gene TRBJ2-1, with 12 bases that match TRBD1. CDR3 bases: TGTGCCAGCAGCCCTCCGGGACAGGGGGCTGTTGAGCAGTTCTTC. This sequence encodes CASSPPGQGAVEQFF. The entire variable domain, with the rest obtained from reference TRBV11-3 and TRBJ2-1, is as follows: EAGVVQSPRYKIIEKKQPVAFWCNPISGHNTLYWYLQNLGQGPELLIRYENEEAVDDSQLPKDRFSAERLKGVDSTLKIQPAELGDSAVYLCASSPPGQGAVEQFFGPGTRLTVL.